This T cell receptor beta chain is drawn from a study of shared clonotypes between healthy human individuals. In the study overall: Each donor's CD4 naive and CD4 memory cells filled three plates apiece, CD8 naive two, and CD8 memory one. Regarding the study as a whole: Generally, estimated richness proved larger in naive subsets than it did in memory subsets. In a handful of donors, about 5% of naive CD4 clonotypes appeared in common.

As to this clone: Its antigen is currently unknown.

Here immunoSEQ multiplex PCR was the method, and the copy in TCRdb shows in-frame clones only, minus some. The table includes around 2.5 million clones, roughly 93% detected once. The V and J ends lost 2 bases and 1 base, in that order; junction bases with no gene match: 13. This CDR3 is built from 19 residues. Per germline, CDR1 MNHNS and CDR2 SASEGT. The study separated CD4+ cells into CD45RA+ naive and CD45RA-negative memory subsets. The source material was naive CD4+ T cells from PBMCs. Subset denoted: CD45RA+ positively selected. The clonotype was recovered from a man aged 18 to 30 in good health. Some clones in this sample may be carry-over from other donors' samples. The chain uses TRBV6-1 and TRBJ2-7; 11 nucleotides align to TRBD1. The CDR3 loop reads CASSESGQGAPSRSYEQYF. In DNA form, the CDR3 reads TGTGCCAGCAGTGAATCTGGACAGGGGGCGCCGTCCAGGTCCTACGAGCAGTACTTC.